This is a list of T cell receptor beta chains from one sample in a study of response to subunit inactivated influenza vaccine. Each CDR3 protein gets one entry after TCRdb re-called the RT-PCR reads with MiXCR. The sample yields roughly 500,000 distinct CDR3 sequences, about 15% seen once. This specimen was CD4+ T cells sorted from PBMCs, taken 23 months after vaccination. The receptors originated from a man aged 50 to 75 who received an inactivated influenza vaccine. Both conserved end residues are part of each CDR3. The D gene is left open where the match is weak. The size of a clone is reported for some rows only, either as once, few or many, or as a class for expanded clones.

clone_size: -
d_call: -
v_call: TRBV5-1
j_call: TRBJ2-2
cdr3_aa: CASSLNRDPGYTGELFF
cdr3_nt: TGCGCCAGCAGCTTGAACCGGGATCCGGGTTACACCGGGGAGCTGTTTTTT

clone_size: many
d_call: -
v_call: TRBV4-2
j_call: TRBJ2-4
cdr3_aa: CASSQSGTVFFQYF
cdr3_nt: TGTGCCAGCAGCCAGTCCGGGACGGTATTTTTTCAGTACTTC

clone_size: many
d_call: -
v_call: TRBV12-3/TRBV12-4
j_call: TRBJ2-1
cdr3_aa: CASSFPGSYNEQFF
cdr3_nt: TGTGCCAGCAGTTTTCCCGGCTCCTACAATGAGCAGTTCTTC

clone_size: -
d_call: TRBD2
v_call: TRBV20-1
j_call: TRBJ2-3
cdr3_aa: CSARLAGVGDTQYF
cdr3_nt: TGCAGTGCTAGGCTAGCGGGAGTGGGAGATACGCAGTATTTT

clone_size: few
d_call: -
v_call: TRBV4-1
j_call: TRBJ2-1
cdr3_aa: CASSQDLQGGWQFF
cdr3_nt: TGCGCCAGCAGCCAAGATCTTCAGGGGGGATGGCAGTTCTTC

clone_size: -
d_call: -
v_call: TRBV20-1
j_call: TRBJ2-5
cdr3_aa: CSARDPKGPQVQYF
cdr3_nt: TGCAGTGCTAGAGACCCCAAGGGCCCCCAGGTTCAGTACTTC

clone_size: -
d_call: TRBD1
v_call: TRBV6-1
j_call: TRBJ2-7
cdr3_aa: CASSEQFGTGYEQYF
cdr3_nt: TGTGCCAGCAGTGAACAATTCGGGACAGGGTACGAGCAGTACTTC

clone_size: few
d_call: TRBD2
v_call: TRBV5-1
j_call: TRBJ2-1
cdr3_aa: CASSSAGGPAGNEQFF
cdr3_nt: TGCGCCAGCAGCTCCGCGGGGGGCCCGGCAGGGAATGAGCAGTTCTTC

clone_size: many
d_call: -
v_call: TRBV7-2
j_call: TRBJ2-2
cdr3_aa: CASSFSGDTGELFF
cdr3_nt: TGTGCCAGCAGCTTCTCGGGGGACACCGGGGAGCTGTTTTTT

clone_size: few
d_call: TRBD1
v_call: TRBV20-1
j_call: TRBJ1-2
cdr3_aa: CSTQTGALAGYTF
cdr3_nt: TGCAGTACTCAGACAGGGGCGCTAGCTGGCTACACCTTC

clone_size: few
d_call: TRBD2
v_call: TRBV6-2/TRBV6-3
j_call: TRBJ2-3
cdr3_aa: CASSYTGTSGIATQYF
cdr3_nt: TGTGCCAGCAGTTACACCGGGACTAGCGGGATAGCTACGCAGTATTTT

clone_size: -
d_call: -
v_call: TRBV11-2
j_call: TRBJ1-1
cdr3_aa: CASSLEGERNTEAFF
cdr3_nt: TGTGCCAGCAGCTTAGAGGGCGAACGGAACACTGAAGCTTTCTTT

clone_size: -
d_call: -
v_call: TRBV15
j_call: TRBJ1-4
cdr3_aa: CATRTGRGNEKLFF
cdr3_nt: TGTGCCACCCGAACAGGAAGGGGTAATGAAAAACTGTTTTTT

clone_size: -
d_call: TRBD1
v_call: TRBV12-3/TRBV12-4
j_call: TRBJ2-2
cdr3_aa: CASSKPQGASTGELFF
cdr3_nt: TGTGCCAGCAGTAAACCACAGGGGGCCTCAACCGGGGAGCTGTTTTTT